One sample yielded the 17 T cell receptor beta chains listed below, sequenced in a study of blood T cell repertoires in COVID-19 (TCRdb year 2020). Library prep was done by the immunoSEQ multiplex PCR assay. Sourced from immuneACCESS, this table was stored by TCRdb with only in-frame sequences that have V and J called. A share of the clones is absent; for the studies checked, an unresolved V gene accounts for under half, and the remainder has no known explanation. Recorded for this sample are 200,000 to 300,000 clones; under 90% of them occurred a single time. The top ten clonotypes cover around 4% of the sample. Sequenced sample: peripheral blood. The receptors originated from a man aged 60 to 75 with acute or convalescent COVID-19.

V is TRBV14 and J is TRBJ1-4; D unclear. CDR1 and CDR2 from the germline V gene are SGHDN and FVKESK. This CDR3 spans 14 amino acids. V gave up 2 bases and J gave up 5 bases, with 9 bases separating them. For the CDR3, the DNA is TGTGCCAGCAGCCAAAAACTTATCAATGAAAAACTGTTTTTT. It translates to CASSQKLINEKLFF.

The rearrangement joins TRBV6-5 to TRBJ1-2; 9 bases match TRBD1. In germline, CDR1 is MNHEY, CDR2 SVGAGI. This CDR3 comprises 15 residues. V lost 5 bases to trimming and J lost 4 bases; unmatched junction nucleotides: 8. The DNA of the CDR3 is TGTGCCAGCAGTCCCCGGACAGGGGACCCCTATGGCTACACCTTC. Its translation: CASSPRTGDPYGYTF.

V is TRBV5-4 and J is TRBJ2-1, with D maybe TRBD1 (5 bases). V lost 1 base and J 3 bases, leaving 8 bases between the germline ends. This CDR3 is built from 14 residues. CDR1 SGHNT and CDR2 YYREEE come from the germline V gene (reference sequence). The CDR3 coding sequence is TGTGCCAGCAGCTTGACAGGCCACTACAATGAGCAGTTCTTC. Translation gives CASSLTGHYNEQFF. Combining the CDR3 with reference TRBV5-4 and TRBJ2-1 gives the whole variable domain ETGVTQSPTHLIKTRGQQVTLRCSSQSGHNTVSWYQQALGQGPQFIFQYYREEENGRGNFPPRFSGLQFPNYSSELNVNALELDDSALYLCASSLTGHYNEQFFGPGTRLTVL.

This chain links TRBV2 with TRBJ2-5, with 14 bases identical to TRBD2. The CDR3 covers 19 residues. CDR1 SNHLY and CDR2 FYNNEI come from the germline V gene. V trimming: 1 base; J trimming: 1 base; junction bases outside the gene matches: 8. The CDR3 coding sequence is TGTGCCAGCAGTGAAGTTTTTGGGACTAGCGGGGGACTCCAAGAGACCCAGTACTTC. This sequence encodes CASSEVFGTSGGLQETQYF.

The DNA for the CDR3 is TGCACCAGCAGCCAAGTTCCACAGTTCACGAACACTGAAGCTTTCTTT. It specifies CTSSQVPQFTNTEAFF. V usage is TRBV1 and J usage is TRBJ1-1; the table assigns TRBD1, which was not confirmed against the DNA. TRBV1 is tagged as a pseudogene. The length of the CDR3 is 16 residues.

This clone was observed a single time. The J gene is TRBJ2-7, the V gene TRBV30; 7 bases are shared with TRBD2. V dropped 2 bases and J dropped 3; count of bases not matched to a gene: 7. Germline lookup yields CDR1 GTSNPN and CDR2 SVGIG (reference sequence). The CDR3 covers 14 residues. The CDR3 sequence: CAWSLKGLFYEQYF. The CDR3 coding sequence is TGTGCCTGGAGTCTAAAGGGACTATTCTACGAGCAGTACTTC. The full variable domain, in which reference TRBV30 and TRBJ2-7 provide the parts outside the CDR3, is SQTIHQWPATLVQPVGSPLSLECTVEGTSNPNLYWYRQAAGRGLQLLFYSVGIGQISSEVPQNLSASRPQDRQFILSSKKLLLSDSGFYLCAWSLKGLFYEQYFGPGTRLTVT.

The V call is TRBV21-1, the J call TRBJ1-2; whether TRBD1, the table's D call, matches the DNA was not checked. TRBV21-1 is deemed a pseudogene. The CDR3 is 17 residues long. The CDR3: CASSKEADKPKDYGYTF. The CDR3 DNA follows: TGTGCCAGCAGCAAAGAGGCTGACAAACCAAAGGACTATGGCTACACCTTC.

V gene TRBV19 combines with J gene TRBJ2-3; weak D call: TRBD1 (5 bases). Germline CDR1 LNHDA, CDR2 SQIVND (reference sequence). V shed 3 bases and J shed 4 bases, with 20 bases lying between them. The CDR3 has 17 residues. CDR3 coding DNA: TGTGCCAGTAGTATGGGTCGGGCAGGGATTGACGCAGATACGCAGTATTTT. Protein: CASSMGRAGIDADTQYF.

This chain connects TRBV4-2 to TRBJ2-5; TRBD2 agrees at 7 bases. Germline assignment: CDR1 LGHNA and CDR2 YNFKEQ. V shed 4 bases, J shed 4 bases, and the junction held 12 bases outside the gene matches. The CDR3 is made up of 16 amino acids. CDR3 protein: CASSLTPSGIGETQYF. The CDR3 DNA reads as TGTGCCAGCAGCCTCACCCCCAGCGGGATTGGAGAGACCCAGTACTTC.

Comments on this clone: The same CDR3 arises from other DNA sequences in this sample as well. The chain carries TRBV5-1 and TRBJ2-7; 8 nucleotides line up with TRBD1. The CDR3 is 14 residues long. V gave up 2 bases and J gave up 5 bases; unmatched junction bases: 6. CDR1 SGHRS and CDR2 YFSETQ come from the germline V gene. The CDR3 here is CASSLGQGWDEQYF. CDR3 coding DNA: TGCGCCAGCAGCTTAGGACAGGGTTGGGACGAGCAGTACTTC.

The genes are TRBV28 and TRBJ2-4, with 8 bases identical to TRBD1. V was clipped by 10 bases and J by 6 bases; unmatched bases: 2. This CDR3 has 11 amino acids. The germline V gene has CDR1 MDHEN and CDR2 SYDVKM. The CDR3 protein is CAIRGPNIQYF. In nucleotides, the CDR3 is TGTGCCATCAGGGGGCCAAACATTCAGTACTTC.

The rearrangement uses TRBV29-1 and TRBJ1-2; no firm D call. Germline V gives CDR1 SQVTM, CDR2 ANQGSEA. The CDR3 totals 11 residues. V shed 2 bases and J shed 5 bases, with 6 bases lying between them. CDR3 DNA sequence: TGCAGCGTTGAATCCGGGTATGGCTACACCTTC. This encodes CSVESGYGYTF.

V gene TRBV18 combines with J gene TRBJ1-5, with D possibly being TRBD1 (5 bases). Trimming took off 0 bases at V and 0 bases at J, with 9 bases between the two ends. Germline V lookup: CDR1 KGHSH, CDR2 LQKENI. The CDR3 loop spans 16 amino acids. The CDR3 is CASSPPGGNSNQPQHF. CDR3 bases: TGTGCCAGCTCACCACCCGGGGGGAATAGCAATCAGCCCCAGCATTTT.

This clone is a singleton in its sample. The chain uses TRBV5-6 and TRBJ2-2; 8 nucleotides agree with TRBD2. The germline CDR1 and CDR2 sequences are SGHDT and YYEEEE. The V and J ends lost 5 bases and 7 bases, in that order; junction bases with no gene match: 13. The CDR3 spans 16 residues. The CDR3 bases are TGTGCCAGCAGAATAAACCCCAGCGGGAGTGGCGGGGAGCTGTTTTTT. It encodes CASRINPSGSGGELFF.

The chain uses TRBV11-2 and TRBJ1-2; the match to TRBD1 covers 7 bases. This CDR3 has 14 amino acids. Germline V gene data show CDR1 as SGHAT and CDR2 as FQNNGV. J was trimmed by 5 bases and V by 3 bases; bases with no gene match: 6. The CDR3 sequence is CASSFPDRAYGYTF. CDR3 DNA: TGTGCCAGCAGCTTTCCTGACAGGGCTTATGGCTACACCTTC.

The rearrangement uses TRBV6-2 or TRBV6-3 and TRBJ2-4, with D possibly matching TRBD1 (7 bases). Germline-derived CDR1 and CDR2 are MNHEY and SVGEGT. Trimming left V 2 bases short and J 0 bases short, with 11 bases between. CDR3 length equals 16 residues. In DNA form, the CDR3 reads TGTGCCAGCAGTTACGACCAGGGGGGAGCCAAAAACATTCAGTACTTC. Protein: CASSYDQGGAKNIQYF.

The CDR3 is CASSAGGALGYGYTF. The CDR3 region has the DNA TGTGCCAGCAGCGCCGGCGGGGCCCTTGGGTATGGCTACACCTTC. The V gene is TRBV9, the J gene TRBJ1-2; D perhaps matches TRBD1 (5 bases). V was shortened by 3 bases and J by 5 bases, with 17 bases between the two germline ends. This CDR3 is built from 15 residues. From germline, CDR1 is SGDLS and CDR2 YYNGEE. Looking up the rest from reference TRBV9 and TRBJ1-2 gives the full variable domain: DSGVTQTPKHLITATGQRVTLRCSPRSGDLSVYWYQQSLDQGLQFLIQYYNGEERAKGNILERFSAQQFPDLHSELNLSSLELGDSALYFCASSAGGALGYGYTFGSGTRLTVV.